The T cell receptor (beta chain) under discussion was sequenced for a study of cytomegalovirus exposure and HLA in healthy donors. Study as a whole: Some 85 million unique TCRs, all from HLA-typed donors, were included in an early release of the data. Study observations and caveats: There were 150 or so TCR beta chains listed as cytomegalovirus-associated.

The PCR was carried out with 60 Vbeta primers and 13 Jbeta primers. TCRdb's copy holds only in-frame clones and misses some; the assay was immunoSEQ multiplex PCR. Its table lists 50,000 to 70,000 clones. V was pared by 5 bases and J by 2 bases, with 6 bases of the junction left unmatched. This CDR3 is built from 16 residues. The germline CDR1 and CDR2 sequences are SEHNR and FQNEAQ (reference sequence). To note about this clone: Its antigen is as yet unknown.

The J gene is TRBJ2-3, the V gene TRBV7-9, with 11 bases matching TRBD2. The sample consisted of PBMCs. The clonotype was recovered from a woman younger than 30 in good health and CMV-seronegative. The CDR3: CASSVGTSGVTDTQYF. The CDR3 region has the DNA TGTGCCAGCAGCGTTGGGACTAGCGGAGTCACAGATACGCAGTATTTT.